One sample yielded the 8 T cell receptor beta chains listed below, sequenced in a study of T cell responses to AZD1222 COVID-19 vaccine. Some clones are missing from TCRdb's copy, which holds only in-frame ones; the method was immunoSEQ multiplex PCR. The top ten clones hold around 2.1% of a sample with around 150,000 clones, more than 75% of them seen once. This material consisted of peripheral blood, taken 28 days after the second AZD1222 dose. These TCRs come from an adult who received the AZD1222 COVID-19 vaccine.

The chain carries TRBV20-1 and TRBJ2-1; D is uncertain. The CDR3 loop spans 11 amino acids. The V end was cut by 2 bases, the J end by 5 bases, with 4 bases between. Germline CDR1 and CDR2: DFQATT and SNEGSKA (reference sequence). Here the CDR3 reads CSARTHNEQFF. In DNA form, the CDR3 reads TGCAGTGCTAGAACCCACAATGAGCAGTTCTTC.

The chain joins TRBV2 to TRBJ2-1; TRBD2 might be the D (6 bases). The CDR3 sequence is 13 residues long. Trimming cost V 8 bases and J 4 bases, with 12 bases left between them. Germline V gene data show CDR1 as SNHLY and CDR2 as FYNNEI. The CDR3 here is CASVRELYNEQFF. The CDR3 coding sequence is TGTGCCAGCGTTCGGGAGCTTTACAATGAGCAGTTCTTC.

This chain uses TRBV5-1 with TRBJ2-7, with D uncertain. The CDR3 extends over 11 amino acids. Per the germline V gene, CDR1 is SGHRS and CDR2 is YFSETQ. Trimming shortened V by 6 bases and J by 6 bases, and 10 bases separated the two germline ends. The CDR3 DNA sequence: TGCGCCAGCACCAAGGGCGGCGAGCAGTACTTC. Translation: CASTKGGEQYF.

The chain carries TRBV19 and TRBJ1-1; D may be TRBD1 (5 bases). CDR1 and CDR2 from the germline V gene are LNHDA and SQIVND (reference sequence). V was trimmed by 5 bases and J by 2 bases, leaving 12 bases between them. The CDR3 is 14 residues long. As DNA, the CDR3 is TGTGCCAGTAGTCAGGACACGTCAAACACTGAAGCTTTCTTT. The encoded protein is CASSQDTSNTEAFF.

The chain has TRBV5-6 and TRBJ1-1, with 7 bases aligning to TRBD1. V lost 2 bases and J lost 8; bases outside the gene matches: 9. The CDR3 extends over 14 amino acids. Germline CDR1 reads SGHDT; CDR2 reads YYEEEE. CDR3 region: CASSLRGLDREAFF. CDR3 coding DNA: TGTGCCAGCAGCTTAAGGGGGCTCGACAGGGAAGCTTTCTTT. The full variable domain, rest sourced from reference TRBV5-6 and TRBJ1-1, is DAGVTQSPTHLIKTRGQQVTLRCSPKSGHDTVSWYQQALGQGPQFIFQYYEEEERQRGNFPDRFSGHQFPNYSSELNVNALLLGDSALYLCASSLRGLDREAFFGQGTRLTVV.

The gene calls are TRBV6-5 and TRBJ2-7; TRBD1 matches at 9 bases. The junction had 4 bases not matched to a gene; V was cut back by 5 bases and J by 2 bases. CDR3 length equals 14 residues. Germline lookup yields CDR1 MNHEY and CDR2 SVGAGI. The chain's CDR3 is CASSTRTGAYEQYF. DNA for the CDR3: TGTGCCAGCAGTACCCGGACAGGGGCCTACGAGCAGTACTTC.

V usage is TRBV10-3 and J usage is TRBJ1-2; the D gene is possibly TRBD1 (5 bases). Per the germline V gene, CDR1 is ENHRY and CDR2 is SYGVKD. The CDR3 is 12 amino acids. With 0 bases removed from V and 6 bases from J, the gap between germline ends came to 5 bases. CDR3 amino acids: CAISESGHGYTF. CDR3 coding DNA: TGTGCCATCAGTGAGTCGGGGCATGGCTACACCTTC.

This clone showed up just a few times. V is TRBV13 and J is TRBJ2-7, with TRBD2 as a possible D gene (7 bases). This CDR3 is built from 17 residues. Germline V CDR1 and CDR2: PRHDT, FYEKMQ (reference sequence). Trimming took 5 bases from V and 4 from J, leaving 24 bases between them. The CDR3 protein is CASSPLRSGRGGYEQYF. CDR3 coding DNA: TGTGCCAGCAGCCCCTTGCGGTCAGGTAGGGGGGGATACGAGCAGTACTTC.